The rows below give T cell receptor beta chains drawn from one sample of a study of blood T cell repertoires in COVID-19. Libraries were prepared by immunoSEQ multiplex PCR; TCRdb keeps only in-frame clonotypes and omits some of them. The table shows 300,000 to 400,000 clones, with 80% to 90% occurring only once. Sequenced sample: PBMCs or T cells enriched from blood (not recorded which). These receptors all come from a middle-aged woman with acute COVID-19. The CDR3 runs from the conserved cysteine through the conserved F or W. The D gene is left open where the match is weak. Clone size is given for some rows only: seen once, a few or many times, or a class if the clone is expanded.

NA	TRBJ2-5	TRBV5-4	TRBD1	CASSSQGAQETQYF	TGTGCCAGCAGCTCCCAGGGGGCTCAAGAGACCCAGTACTTC
NA	TRBJ1-2	TRBV4-2	NA	CASSQGGQGRSGYTF	TGTGCCAGCAGCCAAGGAGGGCAGGGGCGGAGTGGCTACACCTTC
NA	TRBJ1-1	TRBV11-2	TRBD1	CASSGRDRERAEAFF	TGTGCCAGCAGCGGACGGGACAGGGAGAGGGCTGAAGCTTTCTTT
NA	TRBJ2-1	TRBV10-3	NA	CAISEGQGGWEQFF	TGTGCCATCAGTGAAGGACAGGGAGGGTGGGAGCAGTTCTTC
once	TRBJ1-5	TRBV24-1	NA	CATSDSTGPQHF	TGTGCCACCAGTGATTCGACTGGGCCCCAGCATTTT
NA	TRBJ2-2	TRBV6-5	NA	CASSYGRGKYTGELFF	TGTGCCAGCAGTTACGGCCGGGGAAAATACACCGGGGAGCTGTTTTTT
NA	TRBJ2-7	TRBV7-9	TRBD2	CASSLSTSGRMEQYF	TGTGCCAGCAGCCTCTCGACTAGCGGGAGGATGGAGCAGTACTTC
NA	TRBJ2-7	TRBV7-9	TRBD1	CASSLLGGDRPSYEQYF	TGTGCCAGCAGCTTATTAGGCGGGGACAGGCCCTCCTACGAGCAGTACTTC
once	TRBJ1-5	TRBV28	NA	CASSNNRVNQPQHF	TGTGCCAGCAGCAATAACAGGGTCAATCAGCCCCAGCATTTT
NA	TRBJ2-5	TRBV3-1/TRBV3-2	TRBD1	CASSQDLGQGVGETQYF	TGTGCCAGCAGCCAAGATTTGGGACAGGGGGTTGGAGAGACCCAGTACTTC
few	TRBJ2-2	TRBV7-3	TRBD2	CASSLGSGRRGAGELFF	TGTGCCAGCAGCTTAGGTAGCGGGAGGCGTGGGGCCGGGGAGCTGTTTTTT
NA	TRBJ1-4	TRBV6-6	NA	CATNRATNEKLFF	TGTGCCACTAACCGAGCAACTAATGAAAAACTGTTTTTT
NA	TRBJ2-3	TRBV28	NA	CASSLILAQTDTQYF	TGTGCCAGCAGTTTAATCCTAGCGCAGACAGATACGCAGTATTTT
NA	TRBJ1-5	TRBV19	TRBD1	CASTKDRGFDQPQHF	TGTGCCAGTACCAAGGACAGGGGTTTCGATCAGCCCCAGCATTTT
NA	TRBJ2-2	TRBV4-3	NA	CASSQVSAVNTGELFF	TGCGCCAGCAGCCAAGTTTCGGCGGTGAACACCGGGGAGCTGTTTTTT
NA	TRBJ2-7	TRBV7-4	NA	CASSLVQDYEQYF	TGTGCCAGCAGCTTAGTCCAGGACTACGAGCAGTACTTC
once	TRBJ2-3	TRBV9	NA	CASSVASGNLRGTDTQYF	TGTGCCAGCAGCGTAGCATCCGGGAACCTAAGAGGGACAGATACGCAGTATTTT
NA	TRBJ2-1	TRBV11-2	NA	CASSPGGWSATYNEQFF	TGTGCCAGCAGCCCCGGAGGCTGGAGTGCTACCTACAATGAGCAGTTCTTC
NA	TRBJ1-1	TRBV2	NA	CASTELINTEAFF	TGTGCCAGCACCGAGCTAATAAACACTGAAGCTTTCTTT
NA	TRBJ1-2	TRBV6-5	NA	CASRRGLNYGYTF	TGTGCCAGCAGAAGGGGCCTAAACTATGGCTACACCTTC
NA	TRBJ1-4	TRBV20-1	NA	CSASVQGREKLFF	TGCAGTGCTAGTGTACAGGGAAGGGAAAAACTGTTTTTT
NA	TRBJ1-6	TRBV10-3	TRBD1	CAISENGQGNSPLHF	TGTGCCATCAGTGAGAATGGACAGGGGAATTCACCCCTCCACTTT
NA	TRBJ1-2	TRBV2	TRBD1	CASSDTPRQGSGYTF	TGTGCCAGCAGTGACACGCCTCGACAGGGCTCGGGCTACACCTTC
NA	TRBJ2-7	TRBV28	TRBD2	CASSLGTSAYEQYF	TGTGCCAGCAGTCTTGGGACTAGCGCCTACGAGCAGTACTTC
few	TRBJ1-6	TRBV6-1	NA	CASSEQGNSPLHF	TGTGCCAGCAGTGAACAGGGGAATTCACCCCTCCACTTT
NA	TRBJ2-2	TRBV5-1	TRBD1	CASSSWTGDTGELFF	TGCGCCAGCAGCTCCTGGACAGGCGACACCGGGGAGCTGTTTTTT
NA	TRBJ2-7	TRBV6-5	TRBD1	CASSLTGGHEQYF	TGTGCCAGCAGTTTAACAGGGGGCCACGAGCAGTACTTC
NA	TRBJ2-1	TRBV5-8	NA	CASSLYRLSYNEQFF	TGTGCCAGCAGCCTCTACAGGCTCTCCTACAATGAGCAGTTCTTC
once	TRBJ1-1	TRBV4-3	NA	CASRRGERNTEAFF	TGCGCCAGCCGCAGAGGAGAACGGAACACTGAAGCTTTCTTT
NA	TRBJ1-1	TRBV27	TRBD1	CASSLSTGGWTEAFF	TGTGCCAGCAGTTTGTCTACAGGGGGCTGGACTGAAGCTTTCTTT